This passage covers 18 T cell receptor beta chains from one sample sequenced in a study of glioma-infiltrating T cells after dendritic cell vaccination. TCRdb's table, derived via immunoSEQ multiplex PCR, lists solely in-frame clones and lacks some. The repertoire holds 90,000 to 100,000 clones, with over 60% as singletons. The material sequenced was blood, taken before dendritic cell vaccination. Receptor source: a human donor with glioblastoma.

A single count supports this clone. The chain is built from TRBV27 and TRBJ1-1; TRBD1 agrees at 10 bases. Losses at the gene ends were 11 bases for V and 5 bases for J; bases not matched to a gene: 17. Germline lookup yields CDR1 MNHEY and CDR2 SMNVEV (reference sequence). The CDR3 is 16 amino acids. Here the CDR3 DNA reads TGTGCCTCCAGAGTGGGGGGACAGGGGAGGGATACTGAAGCTTTCTTT. Translated, it gives CASRVGGQGRDTEAFF.

J is TRBJ1-1 and V is TRBV29-1; 7 bases are shared with TRBD1. The ends lost 6 bases at V and 0 bases at J; junction bases unmatched: 10. The germline CDR1 and CDR2 sequences are SQVTM and ANQGSEA. CDR3 length: 15 residues. The CDR3 sequence is CSVRRDSRMNTEAFF. CDR3 sequence (DNA): TGCAGCGTAAGAAGGGACAGCCGAATGAACACTGAAGCTTTCTTT.

The chain recombines TRBV28 with TRBJ2-5; 7 positions match TRBD2. The CDR3 runs 15 residues. V shed 2 bases and J 4 bases; nucleotides not matched to a gene: 7. CDR1 is MDHEN, CDR2 SYDVKM, per germline. This chain's CDR3 is CASSLIGEGPETQYF. The CDR3 coding sequence is TGTGCCAGCAGTTTAATCGGGGAGGGCCCAGAGACCCAGTACTTC.

This chain links TRBV2 with TRBJ2-3, with 7 bases lining up with TRBD1. Germline CDR1 and CDR2: SNHLY and FYNNEI. This CDR3 region has 15 residues. Unmatched junction bases numbered 8, after V lost 5 bases and J lost 3 bases. CDR3 residues: CASSNTPTGTDTQYF. The CDR3 DNA reads TGTGCCAGCAGTAATACTCCGACAGGGACAGATACGCAGTATTTT.

The V gene is TRBV4-2, the J gene TRBJ1-2; D gene ambiguous. This CDR3 contains 15 residues. The V end lost 1 base, the J end lost 0 bases, and 9 bases lay between the germline ends. Germline V lookup: CDR1 LGHNA, CDR2 YNFKEQ. For the CDR3, the DNA is TGTGCCAGCAGCCAAGGGCGAGGCACTAACTATGGCTACACCTTC. Its protein is CASSQGRGTNYGYTF.

The chain recombines TRBV5-4 with TRBJ1-5, with D perhaps TRBD1 (5 bases). This CDR3 has 13 amino acids. CDR1 and CDR2 from the germline V gene are SGHNT and YYREEE (reference sequence). V dropped 2 bases and J dropped 6 bases, with 9 bases sitting between them. The CDR3 region is CASSLWGGQPQHF. CDR3 in DNA: TGTGCCAGCAGCTTATGGGGGGGTCAGCCCCAGCATTTT.

The rearrangement links TRBV6-5 to TRBJ2-7, with D perhaps matching TRBD2 (6 bases). Germline-derived CDR1 and CDR2 are MNHEY and SVGAGI. V gave up 7 bases and J gave up 4 bases, with 14 bases separating them. This CDR3 is 13 amino acids long. The CDR3 DNA follows: TGTGCCAGCAATAGGGGACTCGGATACGAGCAGTACTTC. Translation gives CASNRGLGYEQYF.

V gene TRBV5-1 combines with J gene TRBJ2-7; D gene uncertain. Trimming shortened V by 0 bases and J by 5 bases, and 12 bases separated the two germline ends. Germline assignment: CDR1 SGHRS and CDR2 YFSETQ. The CDR3 length is 14 residues. The CDR3 spells CASSLESNQDEQYF. The DNA for the CDR3 is TGCGCCAGCAGCTTGGAATCTAACCAGGACGAGCAGTACTTC.

V is TRBV28 and J is TRBJ2-1; 13 bases map to TRBD2. The CDR3 extends over 16 amino acids. V lost 3 bases and J lost 3; bases outside the gene matches: 2. CDR1 and CDR2 (germline): MDHEN, SYDVKM. The CDR3 nucleotides read TGTGCCAGCAGTTTGGGACTAGCGGGACTCTACAATGAGCAGTTCTTC. Protein sequence: CASSLGLAGLYNEQFF.

This clone was detected once. The chain recombines TRBV28 with TRBJ2-1; TRBD2 matches 9 bases. Germline V lookup: CDR1 MDHEN, CDR2 SYDVKM. The V gene end was trimmed by 5 bases and the J gene end by 0 bases; junction bases not matched to a gene: 2. The CDR3 totals 15 residues. The CDR3 region has the DNA TGTGCCAGCAGTCGTAGCGGGAGCTCCTACAATGAGCAGTTCTTC. Amino acid sequence: CASSRSGSSYNEQFF. The full variable domain, completed using reference TRBV28 and TRBJ2-1, is DVKVTQSSRYLVKRTGEKVFLECVQDMDHENMFWYRQDPGLGLRLIYFSYDVKMKEKGDIPEGYSVSREKKERFSLILESASTNQTSMYLCASSRSGSSYNEQFFGPGTRLTVL.

This chain links TRBV28 with TRBJ2-1; possibly TRBD1 for D (6 bases). This CDR3 is built from 15 residues. Looked up from germline, CDR1 is MDHEN and CDR2 is SYDVKM. V lost 7 bases, J lost 5 bases, and 18 bases lay in between. The CDR3: CASILFGGQNNEQFF. The CDR3 DNA is TGTGCCAGCATATTATTTGGAGGACAGAACAATGAGCAGTTCTTC.

The chain carries TRBV6-5 and TRBJ1-2; TRBD1 aligns across 8 bases. After removal of 6 bases from V and 7 bases from J, the junction contained 10 bases not matched to a gene. This CDR3 region has 14 residues. Germline values: CDR1 MNHEY, CDR2 SVGAGI. CDR3 coding DNA: TGTGCCAGCAGCCAAGGACAGGGTACTTTTGGCTACACCTTC. The encoded protein is CASSQGQGTFGYTF.

The chain combines TRBV30 with TRBJ2-5; 10 bases map to TRBD2. The CDR3 runs 13 residues. The germline V gene encodes CDR1 GTSNPN and CDR2 SVGIG (reference sequence). J lost 12 bases, V lost 4 bases, and 11 bases had no gene match. As DNA, the CDR3 is TGTGCCTGGACCGGTGTTAGCGGGGGGTATAAGTACTTC. This translates into CAWTGVSGGYKYF. Using reference TRBV30 and TRBJ2-5 for the parts outside the CDR3, the full variable domain is SQTIHQWPATLVQPVGSPLSLECTVEGTSNPNLYWYRQAAGRGLQLLFYSVGIGQISSEVPQNLSASRPQDRQFILSSKKLLLSDSGFYLCAWTGVSGGYKYFGPGTRLLVL.

This clone came up once. The chain combines TRBV19 with TRBJ2-7, with 10 bases matching TRBD2. V lost 6 bases, J lost 0 bases, and 5 bases stayed unmatched. Germline V gives CDR1 LNHDA, CDR2 SQIVND (reference sequence). CDR3 length: 15 residues. CDR3 residues: CASSAGTSASYEQYF. Here the CDR3 DNA reads TGTGCCAGTAGCGCCGGGACTAGCGCCTCCTACGAGCAGTACTTC.

The rearrangement links TRBV18 to TRBJ1-5, with D unresolved. Germline V gene lookup returns CDR1 KGHSH and CDR2 LQKENI. V dropped 1 base and J dropped 0 bases, with 7 bases sitting between them. The CDR3 is 15 amino acids. The CDR3 DNA is TGTGCCAGCTCACCACTCTCAGGTAGCAATCAGCCCCAGCATTTT. It specifies CASSPLSGSNQPQHF.

The rearrangement uses TRBV7-9 and TRBJ1-2; D gene ambiguous. The CDR3 has 16 amino acids. V was shortened by 5 bases and J by 7 bases, with 23 bases between the two germline ends. Germline V lookup: CDR1 SEHNR, CDR2 FQNEAQ (reference sequence). This CDR3 reads CASSRNLEGRFGGYTF. The CDR3 DNA sequence: TGTGCCAGCAGCCGGAATTTAGAGGGCCGATTTGGTGGCTACACCTTC.

The genes are TRBV29-1 and TRBJ2-1; 8 bases line up with TRBD2. The J segment lost 1 base and the V segment lost 7 bases, leaving 15 bases of the junction unmatched. Per the germline V gene, CDR1 is SQVTM and CDR2 is ANQGSEA. The length of the CDR3 is 17 residues. The CDR3 DNA sequence: TGCAGCGCCCTACCCATCGGGCGCGGGGGGTCCTACAATGAGCAGTTCTTC. It codes for CSALPIGRGGSYNEQFF.

This chain joins TRBV29-1 and TRBJ2-5, with TRBD2 identical over 11 bases. CDR3 length: 16 residues. The germline V gene encodes CDR1 SQVTM and CDR2 ANQGSEA. V was clipped by 7 bases and J by 1 base; unmatched bases: 11. CDR3 DNA sequence: TGCAGCGCAGGGATCGGGACTAGCGGTCTCCAAGAGACCCAGTACTTC. Translation gives CSAGIGTSGLQETQYF. Together with reference TRBV29-1 and TRBJ2-5, the CDR3 gives the full variable domain: SAVISQKPSRDICQRGTSLTIQCQVDSQVTMMFWYRQQPGQSLTLIATANQGSEATYESGFVIDKFPISRPNLTFSTLTVSNMSPEDSSIYLCSAGIGTSGLQETQYFGPGTRLLVL.